Following are 8 T cell receptor beta chains from one sample sequenced in a study of vaccination effects on CD4 cells after COVID-19. This table comes from immunoSEQ multiplex PCR, and its TCRdb copy is limited to in-frame clones, with some not included. Found here are around 66,000 clones, over 70% of them singletons; the top ten hold about 3.7%. Antigen-specific CD4+ T cell clonotypes were called by their expansion after viral peptide-pool culture in ViraFEST. Investigators separated out CD4+ T cells once around 11 days of culture had passed. The vaccine recipients had no prior SARS-CoV-2 infection, with negative nucleocapsid antibodies. Antigens for these TCRs are unknown. The input for sequencing was CD4+ T cells from PBMCs cultured with HCoV-OC43 spike peptides, taken before COVID-19 vaccination. Specified subset: HCoV-OC43 spike overlapping peptide pool stimulation. Receptors originate from a human donor who received a COVID-19 vaccine.

This clone was detected a few times. The chain couples TRBV29-1 to TRBJ2-1; D is undetermined. CDR1 SQVTM and CDR2 ANQGSEA come from the germline V gene. The V end was cut by 4 bases, the J end by 4 bases, with 8 bases between. The CDR3 runs to 12 residues. For the CDR3, the DNA is TGCAGCGTTGTCCTCGGATACAATGAGCAGTTCTTC. Encoded protein: CSVVLGYNEQFF.

The rearrangement joins TRBV7-9 to TRBJ1-4; D is uncertain. CDR3 length equals 11 residues. Germline V gene lookup returns CDR1 SEHNR and CDR2 FQNEAQ (reference sequence). Trimming removed 6 bases at V and 5 bases at J, with 4 bases between. CDR3 region: CASSKNEKLFF. CDR3 nucleotide sequence: TGTGCCAGCAGTAAGAATGAAAAACTGTTTTTT.

V gene TRBV11-3 combines with J gene TRBJ2-3; 8 positions match TRBD1. CDR3 length equals 15 residues. V was pared by 5 bases and J by 2 bases, with 6 bases of the junction left unmatched. Germline V gives CDR1 SGHNT, CDR2 YENEEA. DNA for the CDR3: TGTGCCAGCAGCCCCGGGACAGGAGCCACAGATACGCAGTATTTT. This encodes CASSPGTGATDTQYF.

The chain couples TRBV5-1 to TRBJ2-5, with D possibly being TRBD1 (6 bases). The CDR3 is made up of 15 amino acids. In germline, CDR1 is SGHRS, CDR2 YFSETQ. Trimming shortened V by 0 bases and J by 6 bases, and 15 bases separated the two germline ends. CDR3 nucleotides: TGCGCCAGCAGCTTGGGGGGGACAACTTGGCAGACCCAGTACTTC. It is translated as CASSLGGTTWQTQYF.

The V gene is TRBV15, the J gene TRBJ1-6, with D possibly being TRBD1 (5 bases). V was pared by 3 bases and J by 17 bases, with 17 bases between. Germline loops: CDR1 LNHNV, CDR2 YYDKDF (reference sequence). The CDR3 is 13 amino acids. The CDR3, as DNA: TGTGCCACCAGCAGTCGGGACGGACTCTCATTCCACTTT. Protein sequence: CATSSRDGLSFHF.

This clone was counted a few times. The chain combines TRBV24-1 with TRBJ2-1; D ambiguous. The CDR3 runs 15 residues. Germline V gene lookup returns CDR1 KGHDR and CDR2 SFDVKD. Trimming pared 4 bases from V and 2 bases from J, leaving 11 bases between. CDR3 in amino acids: CATSDPTDTYNEQFF. In DNA, the CDR3 is TGTGCCACCAGTGACCCTACAGACACCTACAATGAGCAGTTCTTC.

J is TRBJ1-5 and V is TRBV7-8; 7 positions agree with TRBD1. Trimming at V came to 7 bases and at J to 3 bases, leaving 12 bases not matched to a gene. The germline CDR1 and CDR2 sequences are SGHVS and FQNEAQ. The CDR3 has 16 residues. The CDR3 is CASTLGSQGINQPQHF. For the CDR3, the DNA is TGTGCCAGCACCCTGGGTTCACAGGGGATCAATCAGCCCCAGCATTTT.

The V call is TRBV4-3, the J call TRBJ1-5; 8 nucleotides line up with TRBD1. The V and J ends lost 0 bases and 5 bases, in that order; junction bases with no gene match: 6. CDR1 and CDR2 from the germline V gene are LGHNA and YSLEER. This CDR3 is 16 amino acids long. The CDR3 DNA sequence: TGCGCCAGCAGCCAAGACTGGACAGGGAGGGATCAGCCCCAGCATTTT. Its protein product is CASSQDWTGRDQPQHF.